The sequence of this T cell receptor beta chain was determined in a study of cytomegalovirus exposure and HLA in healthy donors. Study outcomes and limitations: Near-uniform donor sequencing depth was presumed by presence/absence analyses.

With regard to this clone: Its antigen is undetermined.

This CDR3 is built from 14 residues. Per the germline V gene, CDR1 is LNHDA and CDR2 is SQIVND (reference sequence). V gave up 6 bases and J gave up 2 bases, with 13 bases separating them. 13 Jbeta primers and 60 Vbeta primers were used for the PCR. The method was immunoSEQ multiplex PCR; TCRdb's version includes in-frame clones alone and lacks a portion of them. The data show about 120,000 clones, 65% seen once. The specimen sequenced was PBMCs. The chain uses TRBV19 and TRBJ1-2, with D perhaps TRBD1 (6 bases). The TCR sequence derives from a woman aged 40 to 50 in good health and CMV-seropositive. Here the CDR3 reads CASRLDSENYGYTF. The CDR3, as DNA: TGTGCCAGTAGATTGGACAGCGAAAACTATGGCTACACCTTC.